This paragraph reports one TCR beta chain. This clonotype was recorded many times. What antigen it recognizes has not been identified. Qualities for individual bases were not recorded, and no much larger clone is one base off. For repertoire sequencing, TCR beta CDR3 regions were amplified from RNA transcripts. The first round of RT-PCR was done with HTBI primers and the Qiagen OneStep RT-PCR kit, and was followed by a second round of multiplex PCR, then size selection and purification. Sequencing of the libraries was carried out on an Illumina HiSeq2000 in paired-end mode with 100 bp reads. The study's processing was this. SOAPnuke was used for read processing, and reads with adapters, uncalled bases, a mean Phred below 15, or no exact constant-primer or identifier match were discarded. COPE v1.2.5 was used to merge high-quality paired reads. Unique nucleotide sequences were defined as clonotypes and aligned to IMGT TRB V, D and J references using MiTCR v1.1. Only V-J combinations with frequency above 0.0001 were analysed, covering around 99% of repertoires. For each V-J combination, a TCR clonal expansion and chaos score was defined as F50 clonal expansion divided by the chaos observed in the TCRdist matrix. Welch's t-statistics and random forest were used to reduce features to 13 V-J combinations, which were fed into a naive Bayes classifier. The Morisita-Horn index was used to measure how similar the thyroid and blood repertoires were. The public reads were reanalyzed by TCRdb: fastp trimming at Q25, MiXCR alignment, in-frame beta chains only. Rows are combined by CDR3 protein, so each entry shows the most common genes and DNA. TCRdb, not the authors, supplied the V and J calls. For this sample there are approximately 500,000 distinct CDR3 sequences; 14% appear just once. Clones ranked in the top ten supply approximately 9.8% of the sample.

The sample is drawn from a study of Graves' ophthalmopathy and Graves' hyperthyroidism (dated by TCRdb to about 2018). Background on the whole study: Peripheral blood was collected at initial diagnosis, prior to any treatment. After sampling, hyperthyroidism patients received methimazole starting at 30 mg daily, and ophthalmopathy patients received high-dose intravenous methylprednisolone. To explore V-J signatures that separate ophthalmopathy from hyperthyroidism, a discovery set of 100 patients was enrolled, consisting of approximately 45 with ophthalmopathy and 55 to 65 with stable hyperthyroidism. In roughly 6 hyperthyroidism patients, T-cell repertoires of thyroid tissue and blood were compared. In total, under 150 blood samples were TCR-sequenced: fewer than 50 ophthalmopathy, some 75 hyperthyroidism and roughly 17 hyperthyroidism-to-ophthalmopathy patients. The 100 discovery patients were randomly split 7:3 into training and test sets. An independent validation cohort comprised some 19 hyperthyroidism patients and over 15 patients who later progressed from hyperthyroidism to ophthalmopathy. TCR beta repertoire signatures were used to distinguish Graves' ophthalmopathy from Graves' hyperthyroidism and to predict progression to ophthalmopathy. Overall study outcomes, separate from this receptor: No statistical method was used to set the sample size in advance, and the investigators knew which group each participant was assigned to. In validation, the model predicted ophthalmopathy progression with about 71% sensitivity and roughly 78% specificity; some 13 predicted patients were CT-confirmed with GO in a median of around 6.5 months. In cross-validation, the 13-signature model distinguished ophthalmopathy from stable hyperthyroidism with 87.88% sensitivity and 81% to 82% specificity, while in the test set the corresponding values were about 80% and 75%. Most expanded thyroid clonotypes with a frequency above 0.001 also appeared in blood, which suggests that blood repertoires may reflect the immune response in the thyroid.

Ophthalmopathy patients were characterized by moderately to severely active disease, a Clinical Activity Score of at least 3, a NOSPECS grade of at least 4, and a disease duration under 3 months. Patients with other autoimmune diseases, uncontrolled infections, pregnancy or lactation were excluded. Diagnosis relied on clinical symptoms, serum thyroxine, TRAb, thyroid ultrasound and orbital computed tomography. Using Ficoll-Paque density gradient centrifugation, PBMCs were isolated from 8.5 to 10 ml of fresh peripheral blood. Trizol reagent was used to extract the total RNA, and its quality was then checked on an Agilent 2100 Bioanalyzer. CDR1 and CDR2, looked up from the germline V gene, are SGDLS and YYNGEE. The germline ends are 12 bases apart after V is trimmed by 1 base and J by 4 bases. Counted from cysteine to phenylalanine, this CDR3 has 14 amino acids. CDR3 DNA only is kept here, 42 bases in frame from base 1.

The chain is made from TRBV9 and TRBJ2-7; perhaps TRBD1 is the D gene, with 7 bases matching. The specimen sequenced was blood. This receptor was taken from a woman aged 25 to 39 with Graves' ophthalmopathy. Donor details come from another sample of the same person, matched by shared clones. The sequenced DNA is TGTGCCAGCAGCGTACAGGGGGGCGGATACGAGCAGTACTTC. Its product reads: CASSVQGGGYEQYF.